The 5 T cell receptor beta chains listed next were all sequenced from one sample in a study of T-cell reconstitution after alpha-beta-depleted transplantation in children. A TCRbeta library incorporating unique molecular identifiers was prepared. TCRdb redid the calling of the PCR reads with MiXCR, one entry per CDR3 protein. Of some 240,000 distinct CDR3 sequences in the sample, about 9.6% were seen once. This specimen consisted of PBMCs from the stem cell graft donor, obtained from the stem cell graft. These receptors were obtained from a human donor who donated a stem cell graft to a child with SCID.

A remark on this clonotype: A read error is possible here, since a much larger clone lies one base away. Without the conserved terminal phenylalanine or tryptophan, this CDR3 likely stems from a read error. The V call is TRBV27, the J call TRBJ2-7; D gene unclear. Trimming stripped 5 bases from V and 6 bases from J, with 14 bases between. In germline, CDR1 is MNHEY, CDR2 SMNVEV (reference sequence). The CDR3 sequence is 13 residues long. The CDR3 DNA follows: TGTGCCAGCAGTCCCGTGCTGGGTCGCGAGCAGTACCTC. Translation: CASSPVLGREQYL.

This clonotype was seen a handful of times. J is TRBJ1-5 and V is TRBV2, with D perhaps matching TRBD1 (5 bases). V lost 1 base to trimming and J lost 5 bases, with 12 bases between them. Per the germline V gene, CDR1 is SNHLY and CDR2 is FYNNEI. This CDR3 comprises 15 residues. The CDR3 protein is CASSEETGGYQPQHF. The CDR3 nucleotides are TGTGCCAGCAGTGAAGAGACCGGGGGGTATCAGCCCCAGCATTTT.

This clonotype was seen many times. V is TRBV4-1 and J is TRBJ1-6; D is perhaps TRBD1 (5 bases). This CDR3 region has 14 residues. Germline CDR1 is MGHRA and CDR2 is YSYEKL. V lost 5 bases and J 6 bases, leaving 11 bases between the germline ends. The DNA for the CDR3 is TGCGCCAGCAGCAGACAGAGTATTAATTCACCCCTCCACTTT. Translating gives CASSRQSINSPLHF.

There are many counts of this clonotype. V gene TRBV27 combines with J gene TRBJ1-2, with D maybe TRBD1 (6 bases). CDR3 size: 15 residues. V was trimmed by 6 bases and J by 2 bases, leaving 16 bases between them. Germline lookup yields CDR1 MNHEY and CDR2 SMNVEV (reference sequence). CDR3 coding DNA: TGTGCCAGCAGCGGCCTGGGGGCGTTCAACTATGGCTACACCTTC. Translation gives CASSGLGAFNYGYTF.

Concerning this clonotype itself: A read error may explain this, as a much larger clone is one base away. The chain carries TRBV5-1 and TRBJ2-3, with 7 nucleotides matching TRBD1. This CDR3 spans 14 amino acids. Trimming took 3 bases from V and 2 from J; bases not matched to a gene: 3. Germline CDR1 and CDR2: SGHRS and YFSETQ. The CDR3 DNA follows: TGCGCCAGCAGCTGGGGACAGACCACAGATACGCAGTATTTT. This gives the protein CASSWGQTTDTQYF.